A single sample is the source of the 7 T cell receptor beta chains below, sequenced in a study of T-cell memory formation after mild COVID-19. A single record per CDR3 protein comes from TCRdb applying MiXCR to the 5' RACE reads. Among more than 85,000 distinct CDR3 sequences listed, roughly 10% were seen once. The sample consisted of PBMCs or a T cell subset sorted from them (not recorded which). These receptors were taken from a man aged 18 to 30 who had mild COVID-19 (a few samples of this study predate the infection). Cell type and time point are not known.

The genes are TRBV6-5 and TRBJ1-5; D remains unclear. This CDR3 spans 15 amino acids. Trimming shortened V by 2 bases and J by 0 bases, and 8 bases separated the two germline ends. CDR1 MNHEY and CDR2 SVGAGI come from the germline V gene. The CDR3 region has the DNA TGTGCCAGCAGTTACCGGCAGGATAGCAATCAGCCCCAGCATTTT. Its translation is CASSYRQDSNQPQHF.

V gene TRBV15 combines with J gene TRBJ1-1; D gene uncertain. Germline CDR1 and CDR2: LNHNV and YYDKDF (reference sequence). The V end lost 5 bases, the J end lost 10 bases, and 20 bases lay between the germline ends. The CDR3 has 14 amino acids. CDR3 bases: TGTGCCACCAGCGAGGACGGTTGGGAATTCGGAGCTTTCTTT. Translating gives CATSEDGWEFGAFF. Full variable domain (outside the CDR3, taken from reference TRBV15 and TRBJ1-1): DAMVIQNPRYQVTQFGKPVTLSCSQTLNHNVMYWYQQKSSQAPKLLFHYYDKDFNNEADTPDNFQSRRPNTSFCFLDIRSPGLGDTAMYLCATSEDGWEFGAFFGQGTRLTVV.

V gene TRBV11-2 combines with J gene TRBJ1-1, with D uncertain. The CDR3 runs 12 residues. In germline, CDR1 is SGHAT, CDR2 FQNNGV. The V end lost 4 bases, the J end lost 6 bases, and 9 bases lay between the germline ends. CDR3 sequence reads: CASSSRFAEAFF. CDR3 sequence (DNA): TGTGCCAGCAGCTCTCGGTTTGCTGAAGCTTTCTTT.

This chain links TRBV5-6 with TRBJ2-3; 8 bases align to TRBD2. The CDR3 is made up of 16 amino acids. The germline gives CDR1 SGHDT, CDR2 YYEEEE. V trimming: 4 bases; J trimming: 5 bases; junction bases outside the gene matches: 12. DNA for the CDR3: TGTGCCAGCAGCGCCTCCGGGACTAGGTTTATAGATACGCAGTATTTT. Protein product: CASSASGTRFIDTQYF.

This chain uses TRBV7-9 with TRBJ2-5, with TRBD1 identical over 8 bases. J lost 4 bases, V lost 5 bases, and 3 bases had no gene match. Germline-derived CDR1 and CDR2 are SEHNR and FQNEAQ (reference sequence). This CDR3 is built from 13 residues. CDR3 in amino acids: CASSTRGPETQYF. In DNA form, the CDR3 reads TGTGCCAGCAGCACCAGGGGGCCAGAGACCCAGTACTTC.

This clonotype has at least ten counts. The chain joins TRBV12-3 or TRBV12-4 to TRBJ2-3; D is undetermined. CDR3 length: 13 residues. The germline V and J ends were trimmed by 6 bases and 2 bases, with 9 bases remaining between them. The CDR3 DNA reads as TGTGCCAGCAGACCCCGGGTCACAGATACGCAGTATTTT. Translation gives CASRPRVTDTQYF.

The gene calls are TRBV4-3 and TRBJ2-3, with 10 bases identical to TRBD1. The CDR3 contains 17 residues. Germline V gene sequence: CDR1 LGHNA, CDR2 YSLEER. V lost 0 bases and J lost 5; bases outside the gene matches: 8. CDR3 amino acids: CASSQETGTGVGDTQYF. In DNA form, the CDR3 reads TGCGCCAGCAGCCAAGAGACCGGGACAGGGGTAGGAGATACGCAGTATTTT.